This T cell receptor beta chain is from a study of T cell changes during pregnancy in multiple sclerosis. Libraries were prepared by immunoSEQ multiplex PCR; TCRdb keeps only in-frame clonotypes and omits some of them. The sample has around 130,000 clones, 95% to 98% seen once. There are 13 residues in the CDR3. CDR1 and CDR2 (germline): MGHDK, SYGVNS. The germline V and J ends were trimmed by 5 bases and 4 bases, with 9 bases remaining between them. The V call is TRBV25-1, the J call TRBJ2-1, with D perhaps TRBD1 (5 bases). The sequences come from peripheral blood, collected after pregnancy. The source of this sequence is a female donor with multiple sclerosis, enrolled in a pregnancy study. Here the CDR3 reads CASSLGVYNEQFF. The CDR3 DNA reads as TGTGCCAGCAGTCTAGGGGTTTACAATGAGCAGTTCTTC. Full variable domain (remainder filled in from reference TRBV25-1 and TRBJ2-1): EADIYQTPRYLVIGTGKKITLECSQTMGHDKMYWYQQDPGMELHLIHYSYGVNSTEKGDLSSESTVSRIRTEHFPLTLESARPSHTSQYLCASSLGVYNEQFFGPGTRLTVL.